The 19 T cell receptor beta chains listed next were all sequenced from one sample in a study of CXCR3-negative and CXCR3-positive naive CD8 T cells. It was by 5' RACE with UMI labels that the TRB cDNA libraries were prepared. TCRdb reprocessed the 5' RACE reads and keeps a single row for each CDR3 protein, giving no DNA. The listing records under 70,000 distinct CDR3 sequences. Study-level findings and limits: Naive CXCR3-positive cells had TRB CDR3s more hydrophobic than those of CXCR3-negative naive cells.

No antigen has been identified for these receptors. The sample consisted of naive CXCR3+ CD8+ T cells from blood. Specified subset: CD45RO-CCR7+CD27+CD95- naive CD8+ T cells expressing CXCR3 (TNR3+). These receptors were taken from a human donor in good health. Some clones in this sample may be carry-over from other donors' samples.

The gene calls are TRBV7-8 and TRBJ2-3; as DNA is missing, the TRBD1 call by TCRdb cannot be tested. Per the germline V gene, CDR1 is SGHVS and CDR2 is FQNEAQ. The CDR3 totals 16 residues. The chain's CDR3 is CASSLAVGSPTDTQYF. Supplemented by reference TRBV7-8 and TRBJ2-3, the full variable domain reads GAGVSQSPRYKVAKRGQDVALRCDPISGHVSLFWYQQALGQGPEFLTYFQNEAQLDKSGLPSDRFFAERPEGSVSTLKIQRTQQEDSAVYLCASSLAVGSPTDTQYFGPGTRLTVL.

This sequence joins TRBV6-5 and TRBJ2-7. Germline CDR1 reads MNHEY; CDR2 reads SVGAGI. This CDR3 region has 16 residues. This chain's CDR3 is CASSYTMSHFSYEQYF.

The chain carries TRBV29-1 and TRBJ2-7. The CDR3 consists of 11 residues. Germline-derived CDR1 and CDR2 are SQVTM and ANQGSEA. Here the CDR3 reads CRAVGPYEQYF.

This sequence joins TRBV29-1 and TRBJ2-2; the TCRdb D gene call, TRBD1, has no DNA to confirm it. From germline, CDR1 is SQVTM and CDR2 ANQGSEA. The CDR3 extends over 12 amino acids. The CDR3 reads CSADRNTGELFF.

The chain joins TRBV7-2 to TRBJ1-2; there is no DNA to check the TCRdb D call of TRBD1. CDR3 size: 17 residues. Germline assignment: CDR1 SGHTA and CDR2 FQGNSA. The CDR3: CASSLDTTTGLVYGYTF. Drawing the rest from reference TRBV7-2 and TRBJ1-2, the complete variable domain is GAGVSQSPSNKVTEKGKDVELRCDPISGHTALYWYRQSLGQGLEFLIYFQGNSAPDKSGLPSDRFSAERTGGSVSTLTIQRTQQEDSAVYLCASSLDTTTGLVYGYTFGSGTRLTVV.

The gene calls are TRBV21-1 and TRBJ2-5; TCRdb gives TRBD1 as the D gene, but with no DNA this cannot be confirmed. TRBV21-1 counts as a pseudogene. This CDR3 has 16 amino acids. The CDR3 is CASSKVGDRGRKTQYF.

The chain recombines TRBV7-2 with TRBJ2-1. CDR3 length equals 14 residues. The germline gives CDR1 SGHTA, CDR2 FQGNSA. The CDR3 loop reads CASSLILLGNEQFF. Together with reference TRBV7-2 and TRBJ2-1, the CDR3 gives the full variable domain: GAGVSQSPSNKVTEKGKDVELRCDPISGHTALYWYRQSLGQGLEFLIYFQGNSAPDKSGLPSDRFSAERTGGSVSTLTIQRTQQEDSAVYLCASSLILLGNEQFFGPGTRLTVL.

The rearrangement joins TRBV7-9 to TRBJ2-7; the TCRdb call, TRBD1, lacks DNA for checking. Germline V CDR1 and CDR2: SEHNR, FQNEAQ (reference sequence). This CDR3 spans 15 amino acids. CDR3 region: CASSHGDRGSYEQYF. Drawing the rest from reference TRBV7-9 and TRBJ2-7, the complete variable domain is DTGVSQNPRHKITKRGQNVTFRCDPISEHNRLYWYRQTLGQGPEFLTYFQNEAQLEKSRLLSDRFSAERPKGSFSTLEIQRTEQGDSAMYLCASSHGDRGSYEQYFGPGTRLTVT.

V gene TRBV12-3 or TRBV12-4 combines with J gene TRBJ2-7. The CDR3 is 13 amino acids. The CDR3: CASSLAVSYEQYF.

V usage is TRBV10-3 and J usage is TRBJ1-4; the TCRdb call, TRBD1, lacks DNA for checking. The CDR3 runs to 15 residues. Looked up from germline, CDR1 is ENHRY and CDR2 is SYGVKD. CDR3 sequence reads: CAISEPDRGGEKLFF.

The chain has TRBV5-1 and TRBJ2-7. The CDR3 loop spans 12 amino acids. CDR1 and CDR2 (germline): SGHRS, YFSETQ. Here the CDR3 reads CASSFASDFLYF. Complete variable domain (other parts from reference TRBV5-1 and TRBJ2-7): KAGVTQTPRYLIKTRGQQVTLSCSPISGHRSVSWYQQTPGQGLQFLFEYFSETQRNKGNFPGRFSGRQFSNSRSEMNVSTLELGDSALYLCASSFASDFLYFGPGTRLTVT.

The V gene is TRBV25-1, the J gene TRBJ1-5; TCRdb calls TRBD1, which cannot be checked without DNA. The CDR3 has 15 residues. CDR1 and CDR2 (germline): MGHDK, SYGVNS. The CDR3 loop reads CASSFKGVSNQPQHF.

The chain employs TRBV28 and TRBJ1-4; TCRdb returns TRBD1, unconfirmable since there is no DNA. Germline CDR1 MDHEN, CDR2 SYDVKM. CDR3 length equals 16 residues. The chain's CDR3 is CASSFQFGQGPEKLFF.

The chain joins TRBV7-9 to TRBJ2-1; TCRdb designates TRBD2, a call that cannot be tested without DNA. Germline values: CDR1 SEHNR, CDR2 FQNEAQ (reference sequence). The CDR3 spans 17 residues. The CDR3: CASSFPQLAGGHNEQFF.

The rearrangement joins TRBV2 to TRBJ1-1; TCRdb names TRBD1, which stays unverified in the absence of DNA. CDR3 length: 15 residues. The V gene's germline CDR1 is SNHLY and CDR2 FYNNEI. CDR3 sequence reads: CASSDYQGQNTEAFF.

The CDR3 is CASSTGLAEGDEQFF. V usage is TRBV2 and J usage is TRBJ2-1; TCRdb calls TRBD2, which cannot be checked without DNA. This CDR3 contains 15 residues. CDR1 and CDR2 from the germline V gene are SNHLY and FYNNEI.

This CDR3 is CAISGTYNEQFF. The chain is built from TRBV10-3 and TRBJ2-1. This CDR3 spans 12 amino acids. CDR1 and CDR2 from the germline V gene are ENHRY and SYGVKD.

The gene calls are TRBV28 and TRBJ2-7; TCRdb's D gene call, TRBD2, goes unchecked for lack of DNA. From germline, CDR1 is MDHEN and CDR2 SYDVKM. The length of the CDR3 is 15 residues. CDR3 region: CASSLPSGDPDEQYF.

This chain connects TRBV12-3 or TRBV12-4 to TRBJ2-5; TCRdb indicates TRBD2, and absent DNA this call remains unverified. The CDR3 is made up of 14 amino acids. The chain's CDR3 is CASSFELGRETQYF.